The rows below give T cell receptor beta chains drawn from one sample of a study of cytomegalovirus exposure and HLA in healthy donors. Data came from immunoSEQ multiplex PCR; TCRdb stores just in-frame clones and leaves some out. This sample yields 53,000 or so clones, of which under 80% are seen a single time; about 6.8% belongs to the top ten. The sample taken for sequencing was PBMCs. These receptors all come from a man aged 30-40 years in good health and CMV-seropositive. Both conserved end residues are part of each CDR3. A D gene is named only where the DNA matches it firmly. A clone size is listed for some rows: how often the clone was seen (once, few, many), or a class if it is expanded.

>TRBJ1-2|TRBD1|.|TRBV28|15
TGTGCCAGCAGTAGACCTGGGCAGGGGGCCTATGGCTACACCTTC
CASSRPGQGAYGYTF
>TRBJ2-1|.|once|TRBV19|14
TGTGCCAGTTCTGGGGGGAAACCTTACAATGAGCAGTTCTTC
CASSGGKPYNEQFF
>TRBJ1-3|.|.|TRBV27|13
TGTGCCAGCAGACTGCTCTCTGGAAACACCATATATTTT
CASRLLSGNTIYF
>TRBJ1-2|.|.|TRBV21-1|13
TGTGCCAGCAGCAAAACCCGGGGAAATGGCTACACCTTC
CASSKTRGNGYTF
>TRBJ1-1|.|.|TRBV7-9|14
TGTGCCAGCAGCCTTGTCTGGAGGAACACTGAAGCTTTCTTT
CASSLVWRNTEAFF
>TRBJ2-3|TRBD1|.|TRBV6-5|12
TGTGCCAGCAGTAGACAGGGAAATACGCAGTATTTT
CASSRQGNTQYF
>TRBJ1-4|.|few|TRBV5-6|14
TGTGCCAGCAGCTTGCGACAGTTAAATGAAAAACTGTTTTTT
CASSLRQLNEKLFF
>TRBJ1-1|.|.|TRBV9|17
TGTGCCAGCAGCGACACTCAACAGCAGACCATGAACACTGAAGCTTTCTTT
CASSDTQQQTMNTEAFF
>TRBJ2-7|.|.|TRBV5-4|13
TGTGCCAGCAAACGGGGGTCGTCCTACGAGCAGTACTTC
CASKRGSSYEQYF
>TRBJ1-3|TRBD1|.|TRBV5-1|19
TGCGCCAGCAGCTATAATAGGATGGGACAGCCGTTCTCTGGAAACACCATATATTTT
CASSYNRMGQPFSGNTIYF
>TRBJ1-5|.|.|TRBV9|14
TGTGCCAGCAGCGTAGAGCCCCACGGGCAGCCCCAGCATTTT
CASSVEPHGQPQHF
>TRBJ2-1|.|once|TRBV13|12
TGTGCCAGCAGCTTAGCGAACTGGGGGACTTTCTTC
CASSLANWGTFF
>TRBJ2-2|TRBD2|.|TRBV9|15
TGTGCCAGCAGCTCCGGGGGGGGATTCACCGGGGAGCTGTTTTTT
CASSSGGGFTGELFF
>TRBJ2-7|TRBD2|.|TRBV4-3|14
TGCGCCAGCAGCCAAGATCGCTATTCTAGCGGGGCATACTTC
CASSQDRYSSGAYF
>TRBJ2-5|TRBD1|.|TRBV6-1|13
TGTGCCTGCAGGGGGCGAGGAGCAGAGACCCAGTACTTC
CACRGRGAETQYF
>TRBJ2-2|TRBD2|.|TRBV7-6|15
TGTGCCAGCAGTCCTCGGGGGGCGAACACCGGGGAGCTGTTTTTT
CASSPRGANTGELFF
>TRBJ2-1|TRBD2|.|TRBV7-3|16
TGTGCCAGCAGCACCATAGCTAGCGGTTTAGTCAATGAGCAGTTCTTC
CASSTIASGLVNEQFF
>TRBJ1-1|TRBD1|.|TRBV10-3|17
TGTGCCATCAGTGAGCGAGGGACAGGCGTGGTGAACACTGAAGCTTTCTTT
CAISERGTGVVNTEAFF
>TRBJ1-5|.|once|TRBV19|12
TGTGCCAGTAGTACAACACCCCACCCCCAGCATTTT
CASSTTPHPQHF